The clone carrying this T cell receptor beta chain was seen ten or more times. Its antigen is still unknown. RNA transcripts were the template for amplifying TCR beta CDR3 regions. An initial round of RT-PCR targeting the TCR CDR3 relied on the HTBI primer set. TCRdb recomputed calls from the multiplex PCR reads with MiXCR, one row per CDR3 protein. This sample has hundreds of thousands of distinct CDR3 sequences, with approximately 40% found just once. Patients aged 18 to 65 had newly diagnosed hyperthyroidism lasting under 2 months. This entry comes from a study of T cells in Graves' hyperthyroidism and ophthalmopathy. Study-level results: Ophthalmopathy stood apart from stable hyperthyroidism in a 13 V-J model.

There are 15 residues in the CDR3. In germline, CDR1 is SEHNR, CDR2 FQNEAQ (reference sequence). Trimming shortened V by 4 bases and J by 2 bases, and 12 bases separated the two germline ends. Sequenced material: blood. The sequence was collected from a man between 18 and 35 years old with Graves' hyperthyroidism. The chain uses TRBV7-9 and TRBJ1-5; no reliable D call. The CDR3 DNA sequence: TGTGCCAGCAGCTCGGGAAACGGGGGCAATCAGCCCCAGCATTTT. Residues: CASSSGNGGNQPQHF.